The entry that follows covers one T cell receptor beta chain sequence. Its antigen is still unknown. This specimen comes from a study of T cell responses to AZD1222 COVID-19 vaccine. Across the study: Whether given at about 4 or about 12 weeks, second doses were pooled.

The CDR3 runs 13 residues. Germline CDR1 reads LNHDA; CDR2 reads SQIVND (reference sequence). V was trimmed by 6 bases and J by 5 bases, leaving 11 bases between them. Assay used: immunoSEQ multiplex PCR; TCRdb lists only in-frame clones, some missing. Here the sample spans about 120,000 clones, 91% being singletons. Findings and caveats of the study: There were repertoire samples only from the period after the peak T cell response. Donors in the cohort were predominantly white British and more often female, and clonal diversity was possibly underestimated. The CD4 TCRs associated with vaccination extended across spike and predominated at 160-218 and 743-854.

This sample comprised peripheral blood, obtained on day 0 of AZD1222 vaccination. This clonotype was sampled from an adult in good health. The chain joins TRBV19 to TRBJ1-5; D is unresolved. CDR3 amino acids: CASSGFNDQPQHF. CDR3 nucleotide sequence: TGTGCCAGTAGCGGATTTAATGATCAGCCCCAGCATTTT.